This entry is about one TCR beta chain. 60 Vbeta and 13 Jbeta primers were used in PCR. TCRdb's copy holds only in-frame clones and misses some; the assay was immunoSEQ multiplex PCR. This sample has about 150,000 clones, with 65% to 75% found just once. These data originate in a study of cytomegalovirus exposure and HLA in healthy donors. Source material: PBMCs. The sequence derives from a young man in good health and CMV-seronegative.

CDR3 residues: CASSLAPTARGYEQFF. The CDR3 DNA sequence: TGCGCCAGCAGCTTGGCCCCGACTGCCAGGGGGTATGAGCAGTTCTTC. This chain joins TRBV5-1 and TRBJ2-1, with 7 positions matching TRBD1. After removal of 0 bases from V and 8 bases from J, the junction contained 11 bases not matched to a gene. Germline V gene sequence: CDR1 SGHRS, CDR2 YFSETQ. There are 16 residues in the CDR3.